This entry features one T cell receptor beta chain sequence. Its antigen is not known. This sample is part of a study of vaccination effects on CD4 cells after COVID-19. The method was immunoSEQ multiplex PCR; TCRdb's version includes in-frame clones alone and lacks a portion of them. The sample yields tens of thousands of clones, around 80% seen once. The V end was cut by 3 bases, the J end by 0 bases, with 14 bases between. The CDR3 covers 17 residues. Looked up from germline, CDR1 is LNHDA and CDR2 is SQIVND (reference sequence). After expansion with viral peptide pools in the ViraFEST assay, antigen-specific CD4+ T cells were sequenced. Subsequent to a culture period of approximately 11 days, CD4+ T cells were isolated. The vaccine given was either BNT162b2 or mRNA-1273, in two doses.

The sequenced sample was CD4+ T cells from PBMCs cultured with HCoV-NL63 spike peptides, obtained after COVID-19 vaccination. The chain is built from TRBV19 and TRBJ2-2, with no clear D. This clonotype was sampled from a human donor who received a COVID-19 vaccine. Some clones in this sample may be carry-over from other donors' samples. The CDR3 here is CASSISMASPNTGELFF. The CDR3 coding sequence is TGTGCCAGTAGTATTTCCATGGCCAGCCCGAACACCGGGGAGCTGTTTTTT.